The T cell receptor (beta chain) described here comes from a study of beta chain features in type 1 diabetes. Study in general: Healthy donors and patients had similar age, gender and cell yields. Study conclusions and caveats: Type 1 diabetes patients showed a moderate but significant shortening of TCRB CDR3s in all four CD4+ subsets. In type 1 diabetes patients, VDJ junctions had fewer insertions; deletions at these junctions were more frequent. Researchers cautioned that cDNA sequencing could over-represent cells with high TCR expression.

Germline V gene sequence: CDR1 MNHEY, CDR2 SMNVEV (reference sequence). V lost 2 bases and J lost 1, with 6 bases in between. The CDR3 totals 13 residues. This clone was counted between two and nine times. The target antigen is unknown. Different DNA sequences within this sample yield the same CDR3. Sequencing targeted expressed TCRB transcripts, as all isolated RNA had been reverse transcribed. The method was immunoSEQ multiplex PCR; TCRdb's version includes in-frame clones alone and lacks a portion of them. Of some 660,000 clones in the sample, more than 13% were seen once. This TCR was sampled from a man between 18 and 35 years old with type 1 diabetes. This chain links TRBV27 with TRBJ2-7; D gene unclear. What was sequenced was naive CD4+ T cells from blood. CDR3: CASSLGASYEQYF. The CDR3, as DNA: TGTGCCAGCAGTTTAGGAGCGTCCTACGAGCAGTACTTC.